A single sample is the source of the 26 T cell receptor beta chains below, sequenced in a study of lymphopenia after photon versus proton radiotherapy. Clones were sequenced by immunoSEQ multiplex PCR, and TCRdb holds only the in-frame ones, with some missing. The top ten clones hold 0.75% to 0.9% of a sample with roughly 25,000 clones, roughly nine tenths of them seen once. This sample comprised peripheral blood, obtained from a patient treated with photon-based radiotherapy. The receptors derive from a woman aged 50 to 60 with cholangiocarcinoma.

This chain connects TRBV10-3 to TRBJ2-5, with 8 bases matching TRBD1. Germline CDR1 reads ENHRY; CDR2 reads SYGVKD. V dropped 5 bases and J dropped 5; count of bases not matched to a gene: 7. The CDR3 totals 14 residues. The CDR3 spells CAISLGTGRETQYF. CDR3 sequence (DNA): TGTGCCATCAGTCTTGGGACAGGCAGGGAGACCCAGTACTTC.

The chain has TRBV4-1 and TRBJ1-1, with D possibly being TRBD1 (6 bases). Germline CDR1 MGHRA, CDR2 YSYEKL. The CDR3 has 16 residues. The V end lost 1 base, the J end lost 3 bases, and 15 bases lay between the germline ends. CDR3 residues: CASSQVSGGRHTEAFF. The DNA of the CDR3 is TGCGCCAGCAGCCAAGTCTCTGGGGGGCGTCACACTGAAGCTTTCTTT.

The sample holds one count of this clone. The rearrangement joins TRBV2 to TRBJ1-5; D is uncertain. V was shortened by 4 bases and J by 0 bases, with 10 bases between the two germline ends. This CDR3 region has 15 residues. Looked up from germline, CDR1 is SNHLY and CDR2 is FYNNEI. The CDR3 spells CASSAGSYSNQPQHF. The CDR3 bases are TGTGCCAGCAGTGCAGGCAGTTATAGCAATCAGCCCCAGCATTTT.

The chain couples TRBV5-3 to TRBJ1-5; D ambiguous. TRBV5-3 is flagged as an ORF with uncertain function. This CDR3 has 17 residues. Trimming took off 0 bases at V and 6 bases at J, with 19 bases between the two ends. This CDR3 reads CARSLAVGLGLSQPQHF. As DNA, the CDR3 is TGTGCCAGAAGCTTGGCCGTCGGTTTAGGGCTGAGTCAGCCCCAGCATTTT.

V gene TRBV5-4 combines with J gene TRBJ1-4; a possible D gene is TRBD1 (5 bases). V was shortened by 0 bases and J by 7 bases, with 13 bases between the two germline ends. This CDR3 comprises 15 residues. Germline assignment: CDR1 SGHNT and CDR2 YYREEE (reference sequence). The CDR3 spells CASSLAAAGPEKLFF. The CDR3 nucleotides read TGTGCCAGCAGCTTGGCAGCCGCGGGACCTGAAAAACTGTTTTTT.

The chain uses TRBV11-2 and TRBJ2-1; no firm D call. Germline V CDR1 and CDR2: SGHAT, FQNNGV. The germline V and J ends were trimmed by 5 bases and 5 bases, with 10 bases remaining between them. The CDR3 is 13 residues long. The chain's CDR3 is CASSPRMDNEQFF. Here the CDR3 DNA reads TGTGCCAGCAGCCCCCGGATGGACAATGAGCAGTTCTTC.

V gene TRBV28 combines with J gene TRBJ2-3; 8 bases line up with TRBD2. This CDR3 region has 16 residues. CDR1 MDHEN and CDR2 SYDVKM come from the germline V gene. J lost 5 bases, V lost 4 bases, and 11 bases had no gene match. Written as DNA, the CDR3 is TGTGCCAGCAGTTCTCCCGTAGCGGGGACCGTAGATACGCAGTATTTT. Translating it yields CASSSPVAGTVDTQYF.

The chain combines TRBV10-3 with TRBJ1-3, with 9 positions matching TRBD1. V was clipped by 11 bases and J by 3 bases; unmatched bases: 11. Germline CDR1 ENHRY, CDR2 SYGVKD. This CDR3 region has 15 residues. The CDR3 DNA sequence: TGTGCCTCCACTTTACAGGGGGCTGTTGGAAACACCATATATTTT. Translating it yields CASTLQGAVGNTIYF.

The J gene is TRBJ1-6, the V gene TRBV18; D might be TRBD1 (5 bases). V was shortened by 1 base and J by 8 bases, with 6 bases between the two germline ends. Germline CDR1 reads KGHSH; CDR2 reads LQKENI. This CDR3 has 13 residues. This chain's CDR3 is CASSPQQDSPLHF. In nucleotides, the CDR3 is TGTGCCAGCTCACCACAACAGGATTCACCCCTCCACTTT.

The J gene is TRBJ1-6, the V gene TRBV5-1; no reliable D call. The CDR3 sequence is 14 residues long. Trimming took off 2 bases at V and 10 bases at J, with 13 bases between the two ends. Germline lookup yields CDR1 SGHRS and CDR2 YFSETQ. CDR3 in amino acids: CASSLNRVGSPLHF. As DNA, the CDR3 is TGCGCCAGCAGCTTAAACAGAGTGGGCTCACCCCTCCACTTT.

V and J are TRBV2 and TRBJ2-6; D might be TRBD1 or TRBD2, each matching 5 bases. Per germline, CDR1 SNHLY and CDR2 FYNNEI. The CDR3 is made up of 13 amino acids. CDR3 sequence: CAGMGTGANVLTF. As DNA, the CDR3 is TGTGCTGGCATGGGGACCGGGGCCAACGTCCTGACTTTC.

This chain joins TRBV19 and TRBJ1-1; tentative D call: TRBD1 (5 bases). The length of the CDR3 is 12 residues. Germline V gene lookup returns CDR1 LNHDA and CDR2 SQIVND (reference sequence). Trimming shortened V by 1 base and J by 11 bases, and 11 bases separated the two germline ends. Written as DNA, the CDR3 is TGTGCCAGTAGTATAGGCGACAGAAGGGCTTTCTTT. Translating it yields CASSIGDRRAFF.

In this sample, this clone turned up once. J is TRBJ1-1 and V is TRBV25-1; tentatively, D is TRBD1 (6 bases). Germline CDR1 is MGHDK and CDR2 is SYGVNS. V gave up 6 bases and J gave up 0 bases, with 8 bases separating them. The CDR3 extends over 13 amino acids. In DNA, the CDR3 is TGTGCCAGCAGGGGGACACTGAACACTGAAGCTTTCTTT. This codes for CASRGTLNTEAFF. The whole variable domain, filled in from reference TRBV25-1 and TRBJ1-1, reads EADIYQTPRYLVIGTGKKITLECSQTMGHDKMYWYQQDPGMELHLIHYSYGVNSTEKGDLSSESTVSRIRTEHFPLTLESARPSHTSQYLCASRGTLNTEAFFGQGTRLTVV.

This chain links TRBV7-9 with TRBJ1-2; unclear D gene. The V end was cut by 4 bases, the J end by 4 bases, with 13 bases between. CDR1 is SEHNR, CDR2 FQNEAQ, per germline (reference sequence). CDR3 length: 14 residues. This CDR3 reads CASSSDTVFYGYTF. CDR3 nucleotides: TGTGCCAGCAGCTCCGATACAGTGTTCTATGGCTACACCTTC.

The V call is TRBV7-6, the J call TRBJ1-1, with D unclear. In germline, CDR1 is SGHVS, CDR2 FNYEAQ. This CDR3 has 14 amino acids. V lost 1 base and J 3 bases, leaving 9 bases between the germline ends. The CDR3 DNA reads TGTGCCAGCAGCTTAGGCGCAGTAGACACTGAAGCTTTCTTT. Its protein product is CASSLGAVDTEAFF.

This sequence joins TRBV11-2 and TRBJ2-7; 10 nucleotides line up with TRBD1. This CDR3 contains 14 residues. V shed 1 base, J shed 4 bases, and the junction held 1 base outside the gene matches. Germline assignment: CDR1 SGHAT and CDR2 FQNNGV. The CDR3 sequence: CASSLGQGAYEQYF. DNA of the CDR3: TGTGCCAGCAGCTTAGGACAGGGGGCGTACGAGCAGTACTTC.

This chain links TRBV6-5 with TRBJ1-5, with 7 bases lining up with TRBD1. This CDR3 region has 14 residues. Unmatched junction bases numbered 11, after V lost 10 bases and J lost 5 bases. Germline loops: CDR1 MNHEY, CDR2 SVGAGI. The CDR3 spells CAIGGAVSYQPQHF. The CDR3 DNA follows: TGTGCCATAGGGGGCGCAGTCTCCTATCAGCCCCAGCATTTT.

The V and J genes are TRBV7-9 and TRBJ1-2; D is possibly TRBD1 (6 bases). In germline, CDR1 is SEHNR, CDR2 FQNEAQ (reference sequence). There are 13 residues in the CDR3. Trimming pared 5 bases from V and 8 bases from J, leaving 15 bases between. CDR3 loop: CASSPGEGRGYTF. DNA for the CDR3: TGTGCCAGCAGCCCAGGGGAAGGGCGCGGCTACACCTTC. Based on the CDR3 plus reference TRBV7-9 and TRBJ1-2, the full variable domain is DTGVSQNPRHKITKRGQNVTFRCDPISEHNRLYWYRQTLGQGPEFLTYFQNEAQLEKSRLLSDRFSAERPKGSFSTLEIQRTEQGDSAMYLCASSPGEGRGYTFGSGTRLTVV.

The chain has TRBV9 and TRBJ1-2; D is unclear. V gave up 8 bases and J gave up 3 bases, with 17 bases separating them. This CDR3 is built from 14 residues. Germline values: CDR1 SGDLS, CDR2 YYNGEE. The CDR3 is CASNADGLYYGYTF. For the CDR3, the DNA is TGTGCCAGTAATGCCGACGGACTTTACTATGGCTACACCTTC. The variable domain in full, with the rest retrieved from reference TRBV9 and TRBJ1-2, is DSGVTQTPKHLITATGQRVTLRCSPRSGDLSVYWYQQSLDQGLQFLIQYYNGEERAKGNILERFSAQQFPDLHSELNLSSLELGDSALYFCASNADGLYYGYTFGSGTRLTVV.

The chain recombines TRBV2 with TRBJ2-1; D is ambiguous. The V and J ends lost 0 bases and 16 bases respectively, with 7 bases between them. CDR1 and CDR2 from the germline V gene are SNHLY and FYNNEI. The CDR3 spans 10 residues. CDR3 nucleotides: TGTGCCAGCAGTGAAGCTGAACCCTTCTTC. It codes for CASSEAEPFF.

This clone was counted only a few times. The genes are TRBV2 and TRBJ1-2; no clear D gene. The V end lost 4 bases, the J end lost 0 bases, and 6 bases lay between the germline ends. Germline CDR1 is SNHLY and CDR2 is FYNNEI. There are 13 residues in the CDR3. CDR3 nucleotide sequence: TGTGCCAGCAGTGTCAGAGCTAACTATGGCTACACCTTC. This translates into CASSVRANYGYTF.

J is TRBJ1-2 and V is TRBV2, with unresolved D. The CDR3 totals 11 residues. The germline V and J ends were trimmed by 6 bases and 4 bases, with 6 bases remaining between them. Germline V lookup: CDR1 SNHLY, CDR2 FYNNEI. In DNA form, the CDR3 reads TGTGCCAGCAGGTTTTCCTATGGCTACACCTTC. Translated: CASRFSYGYTF.

The chain links TRBV2 to TRBJ1-1, with no clear D. Germline lookup yields CDR1 SNHLY and CDR2 FYNNEI. The CDR3 sequence is 17 residues long. Trimming removed 2 bases from V and 1 base from J, with 17 bases in between. CDR3 sequence reads: CASSEWRTIRGNTEAFF. The DNA of the CDR3 is TGTGCCAGCAGTGAATGGCGGACGATTCGGGGGAACACTGAAGCTTTCTTT.

The rearrangement links TRBV7-8 to TRBJ1-2; a possible D gene is TRBD1 (6 bases). The V gene lost 5 bases and the J gene lost 0 bases, with 13 bases spanning the gap. Germline CDR1 SGHVS, CDR2 FQNEAQ. There are 15 residues in the CDR3. CDR3 amino acids: CASSRTRTANYGYTF. CDR3 nucleotides: TGTGCCAGCAGCCGCACCCGGACAGCTAACTATGGCTACACCTTC.

The rearrangement joins TRBV4-1 to TRBJ2-7; D is unclear. The germline V gene has CDR1 MGHRA and CDR2 YSYEKL. V shed 1 base and J shed 0 bases, with 16 bases lying between them. There are 17 residues in the CDR3. CDR3 nucleotides: TGCGCCAGCAGCCAAGGGCGAATTACCCTACCCTCCTACGAGCAGTACTTC. This sequence encodes CASSQGRITLPSYEQYF.

The rearrangement links TRBV15 to TRBJ1-2; tentative D call: TRBD1 (6 bases). With 0 bases removed from V and 2 bases from J, the gap between germline ends came to 16 bases. The germline V gene encodes CDR1 LNHNV and CDR2 YYDKDF (reference sequence). The CDR3 runs 17 residues. The CDR3 is CATSRDLRGAINYGYTF. CDR3 DNA: TGTGCCACCAGCAGAGATTTAAGGGGGGCAATCAACTATGGCTACACCTTC. The whole variable domain, remainder taken from reference TRBV15 and TRBJ1-2, is DAMVIQNPRYQVTQFGKPVTLSCSQTLNHNVMYWYQQKSSQAPKLLFHYYDKDFNNEADTPDNFQSRRPNTSFCFLDIRSPGLGDTAMYLCATSRDLRGAINYGYTFGSGTRLTVV.